This T cell receptor (beta chain) is drawn from a study of blood T cell repertoires in COVID-19. As for the study in general: The United States, Italy and Spain provided the acute and convalescent COVID-19 samples. PBMCs, B-cell-depleted T cells, or T cells provided the cDNA or gDNA that made up the material.

Profiling relied on immunoSEQ multiplex PCR, and the TCRdb table lists in-frame clones only, not all of them. The sample includes around 130,000 clones, around 89% seen only once; the top ten take 9.5% to 11%. Trimming removed 1 base from V and 0 bases from J, with 10 bases in between. Germline V gene data show CDR1 as SGHRS and CDR2 as YFSETQ. The length of the CDR3 is 15 residues. This sequence was found in a woman aged 80 or over with acute or convalescent COVID-19. The chain couples TRBV5-1 to TRBJ1-1; D gene uncertain. Sequencing input: peripheral blood. CDR3 residues: CASSLLPEMNTEAFF. The CDR3 region has the DNA TGCGCCAGCAGCTTGCTCCCGGAGATGAACACTGAAGCTTTCTTT.